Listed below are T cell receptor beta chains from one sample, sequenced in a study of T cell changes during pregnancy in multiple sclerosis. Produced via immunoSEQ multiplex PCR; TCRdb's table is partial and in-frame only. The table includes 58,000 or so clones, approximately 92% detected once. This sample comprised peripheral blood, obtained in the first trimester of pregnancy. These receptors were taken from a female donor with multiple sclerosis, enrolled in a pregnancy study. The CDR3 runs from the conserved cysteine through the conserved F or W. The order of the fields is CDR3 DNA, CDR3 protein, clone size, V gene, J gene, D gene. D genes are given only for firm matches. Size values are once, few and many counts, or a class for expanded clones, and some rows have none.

CDR3nt: TGTGCCAGCATGGGGCTCACTAGCGGCACAGATACGCAGTATTTT; CDR3aa: CASMGLTSGTDTQYF; abundance: -; v_gene: TRBV2; j_gene: TRBJ2-3; d_gene: TRBD2
CDR3nt: TGTGCCAGCAGCCGGACAGTCTCAACTAATGAAAAACTGTTTTTT; CDR3aa: CASSRTVSTNEKLFF; abundance: -; v_gene: TRBV5-4; j_gene: TRBJ1-4; d_gene: -
CDR3nt: TGTGCTAGTGGGAATAAAGGGGCGGGAGGGCACAAAAACATTCAGTACTTC; CDR3aa: CASGNKGAGGHKNIQYF; abundance: -; v_gene: TRBV12-5; j_gene: TRBJ2-4; d_gene: TRBD2
CDR3nt: TGTGCCAGCAGGGAACCGGGACAGGGGCCCTACACCTTC; CDR3aa: CASREPGQGPYTF; abundance: -; v_gene: TRBV6-6; j_gene: TRBJ1-2; d_gene: TRBD1
CDR3nt: TGTGCCAGCAGCTTCTCCACAGGGGGCTATGGCTACACCTTC; CDR3aa: CASSFSTGGYGYTF; abundance: -; v_gene: TRBV6-5; j_gene: TRBJ1-2; d_gene: TRBD1
CDR3nt: TGTGCCAGCAGAGCCTCAGGGGCGACTAATGAAAAACTGTTTTTT; CDR3aa: CASRASGATNEKLFF; abundance: -; v_gene: TRBV6-4; j_gene: TRBJ1-4; d_gene: -
CDR3nt: TGTGCCAGCAGTGAGGGGATTACAGGGCCCTATGGCTACACCTTC; CDR3aa: CASSEGITGPYGYTF; abundance: -; v_gene: TRBV25-1; j_gene: TRBJ1-2; d_gene: -
CDR3nt: TGTGCCAGCAGCGCAGAGGGAACCGGGGCCAACGTCCTGACTTTC; CDR3aa: CASSAEGTGANVLTF; abundance: -; v_gene: TRBV9; j_gene: TRBJ2-6; d_gene: -
CDR3nt: TGTGCCAGCAGACCTTACGGGAGGGGGTACAATGAGCAGTTCTTC; CDR3aa: CASRPYGRGYNEQFF; abundance: -; v_gene: TRBV11-2; j_gene: TRBJ2-1; d_gene: TRBD2
CDR3nt: TGTGCCAGCAGCTCCGGACTAGTGGAGACCCAGTACTTC; CDR3aa: CASSSGLVETQYF; abundance: once; v_gene: TRBV7-2; j_gene: TRBJ2-5; d_gene: TRBD2
CDR3nt: TGTGCCACCAGCAATACAAGGGACAGGATTAAGGCAACTAATGAAAAACTGTTTTTT; CDR3aa: CATSNTRDRIKATNEKLFF; abundance: -; v_gene: TRBV15; j_gene: TRBJ1-4; d_gene: TRBD1
CDR3nt: TGTGCCAGCAGTGTAGCGGGAGGCTACGAGCAGTACTTC; CDR3aa: CASSVAGGYEQYF; abundance: -; v_gene: TRBV2; j_gene: TRBJ2-7; d_gene: TRBD2
CDR3nt: TGTGCCAGCAGCTTGGCCGACAATGAGCAGTTCTTC; CDR3aa: CASSLADNEQFF; abundance: -; v_gene: TRBV5-5; j_gene: TRBJ2-1; d_gene: -
CDR3nt: TGTGCCAGCAGCCAACTCGGCAGCCAAGGGGGGACCCAGTACTTC; CDR3aa: CASSQLGSQGGTQYF; abundance: -; v_gene: TRBV14; j_gene: TRBJ2-5; d_gene: -
CDR3nt: TGTGCCAGCAGCCCGCGGACAGTCTACGAGCAGTACTTC; CDR3aa: CASSPRTVYEQYF; abundance: -; v_gene: TRBV7-9; j_gene: TRBJ2-7; d_gene: -
CDR3nt: TGTGCCAGCTCACCCAGTGTTTCAGAAGCTTTCTTT; CDR3aa: CASSPSVSEAFF; abundance: -; v_gene: TRBV18; j_gene: TRBJ1-1; d_gene: -
CDR3nt: TGCAGTGCAGAAGCCCAAGAGACCCAGTACTTC; CDR3aa: CSAEAQETQYF; abundance: -; v_gene: TRBV20-1; j_gene: TRBJ2-5; d_gene: -
CDR3nt: TGCGCCAGCAGCCAGCACTATCCTCTCAACACCGGGGAGCTGTTTTTT; CDR3aa: CASSQHYPLNTGELFF; abundance: -; v_gene: TRBV4-3; j_gene: TRBJ2-2; d_gene: -
CDR3nt: TGTGCCAGCAACCCAACAGGGGGCCCGTCCTACGAGCAGTACTTC; CDR3aa: CASNPTGGPSYEQYF; abundance: -; v_gene: TRBV27; j_gene: TRBJ2-7; d_gene: TRBD1
CDR3nt: TGTGCCAGCAGTCAGCAGGGGACTAGCGGGGCCAATGAGCAGTTCTTC; CDR3aa: CASSQQGTSGANEQFF; abundance: -; v_gene: TRBV11-2; j_gene: TRBJ2-1; d_gene: TRBD2
CDR3nt: TGTGCCAGCAGCTTAGTCGTAGCCAAAAACATTCAGTACTTC; CDR3aa: CASSLVVAKNIQYF; abundance: -; v_gene: TRBV7-2; j_gene: TRBJ2-4; d_gene: -
CDR3nt: TGTGCCAGCAGGCGCCCTCCTGGAAACACCATATATTTT; CDR3aa: CASRRPPGNTIYF; abundance: -; v_gene: TRBV11-3; j_gene: TRBJ1-3; d_gene: -
CDR3nt: TGTGCCAGCAGCTTCAAAGCGGGAGTAGGCCAAGAGACCCAGTACTTC; CDR3aa: CASSFKAGVGQETQYF; abundance: -; v_gene: TRBV7-9; j_gene: TRBJ2-5; d_gene: TRBD2
CDR3nt: TGTGCCAGCAGCTTTGGCAGGGGGCAGGATGAAAAACTGTTTTTT; CDR3aa: CASSFGRGQDEKLFF; abundance: -; v_gene: TRBV7-9; j_gene: TRBJ1-4; d_gene: TRBD1
CDR3nt: TGTGCCAGTAGTTTCCGGGACTACTCCTACAATGAGCAGTTCTTC; CDR3aa: CASSFRDYSYNEQFF; abundance: -; v_gene: TRBV19; j_gene: TRBJ2-1; d_gene: TRBD2
CDR3nt: TGTGCCAGTAGTATAAGAGCTAGCGGGAGGGCGGATGAGCAGTTCTTC; CDR3aa: CASSIRASGRADEQFF; abundance: -; v_gene: TRBV19; j_gene: TRBJ2-1; d_gene: TRBD2
CDR3nt: TGTGCCAGTAGCCCTAGACTAGCGGGAGTCGGGGGTGAGCAGTTCTTC; CDR3aa: CASSPRLAGVGGEQFF; abundance: once; v_gene: TRBV19; j_gene: TRBJ2-1; d_gene: TRBD2
CDR3nt: TGTGCCAGCAGCTTAGGCGGGAAGGCCTACAATGAGCAGTTCTTC; CDR3aa: CASSLGGKAYNEQFF; abundance: -; v_gene: TRBV11-1; j_gene: TRBJ2-1; d_gene: -
CDR3nt: TGTGCCAGCAGCTCGGGACTAGCGGGATCCGCAGGTGAGCAGTTCTTC; CDR3aa: CASSSGLAGSAGEQFF; abundance: -; v_gene: TRBV5-4; j_gene: TRBJ2-1; d_gene: TRBD2
CDR3nt: TGTGCCAGTATGGACAGGGGGCTGGGGAACACTGAAGCTTTCTTT; CDR3aa: CASMDRGLGNTEAFF; abundance: -; v_gene: TRBV19; j_gene: TRBJ1-1; d_gene: TRBD1
CDR3nt: TGTGCCAGCAGGGGGGGGATTGAAGCTTTCTTT; CDR3aa: CASRGGIEAFF; abundance: -; v_gene: TRBV28; j_gene: TRBJ1-1; d_gene: -
CDR3nt: TGTGCCAGCAGTCCCCTATTGGGACAGGAATACAATGAGCAGTTCTTC; CDR3aa: CASSPLLGQEYNEQFF; abundance: -; v_gene: TRBV28; j_gene: TRBJ2-1; d_gene: TRBD1
CDR3nt: TGTGCCAGTAGGAGGTCGGGCAATCAGCCCCAGCATTTT; CDR3aa: CASRRSGNQPQHF; abundance: -; v_gene: TRBV19; j_gene: TRBJ1-5; d_gene: -